The 4 T cell receptor beta chains in this list originate from one sample, sequenced in a study of blood T cell repertoires in COVID-19. Assay used: immunoSEQ multiplex PCR; TCRdb lists only in-frame clones, some missing. Among about 300,000 clones, 85% were seen once, and the ten largest hold about 2.3%. The material sequenced was PBMCs or T cells enriched from blood (not recorded which). These receptors were obtained from a woman aged 45-65 years who had recovered from COVID-19.

There are many counts of this clone. The chain employs TRBV5-1 and TRBJ2-1; 8 positions agree with TRBD2. The J segment lost 6 bases and the V segment lost 4 bases, leaving 12 bases of the junction unmatched. Germline assignment: CDR1 SGHRS and CDR2 YFSETQ. The CDR3 has 16 residues. CDR3 amino acids: CASSRLTSGMGNEQFF. CDR3 coding DNA: TGCGCCAGCAGCCGACTTACTAGCGGCATGGGCAATGAGCAGTTCTTC.

The chain links TRBV29-1 to TRBJ2-7; 10 bases line up with TRBD2. The J segment lost 7 bases and the V segment lost 2 bases, leaving 2 bases of the junction unmatched. CDR1 is SQVTM, CDR2 ANQGSEA, per germline. The CDR3 has 12 amino acids. The CDR3 bases are TGCAGCGTTGAAAAACTAGCGGGGGAGCAGTACTTC. Protein sequence: CSVEKLAGEQYF.

V and J are TRBV20-1 and TRBJ2-4; the match to TRBD2 covers 12 bases. Trimming cost V 3 bases and J 0 bases; bases outside gene matches: 6. The CDR3 extends over 17 amino acids. CDR1 and CDR2 from the germline V gene are DFQATT and SNEGSKA (reference sequence). The CDR3 DNA is TGCAGTGCTAGTAGCCCTAGCGGGAGGGTAGCCAAAAACATTCAGTACTTC. This codes for CSASSPSGRVAKNIQYF.

The chain couples TRBV30 to TRBJ1-3; a weak D match, TRBD1 (5 bases). The CDR3 is made up of 11 amino acids. Germline V gene sequence: CDR1 GTSNPN, CDR2 SVGIG (reference sequence). Trimming took off 0 bases at V and 8 bases at J, with 5 bases between the two ends. In DNA, the CDR3 is TGTGCCTGGAGTGTAGGGGACACCATATATTTT. Its protein product is CAWSVGDTIYF.